This is a list of T cell receptor beta chains from one sample in a study of T cell changes during pregnancy in multiple sclerosis. Sequencing was performed with immunoSEQ multiplex PCR; in TCRdb, only in-frame clones are kept and a portion is missing. In the table there are 35,000 or so clones, roughly 90% of which are singletons. The material was peripheral blood, obtained in the second trimester of pregnancy. The receptor source for this set is a female donor in good health, enrolled as a control in a pregnancy study. The CDR3 runs from the conserved cysteine through the conserved F or W. D genes are given only for firm matches. Size tells how often a clone was seen (once, few, many) or the class of an expanded clone, and some rows leave it out.

>NA|NA|TRBJ1-5|TRBV19
CASSSGGRVNQPQHF
TGTGCCAGTAGTTCCGGAGGGAGGGTTAATCAGCCCCAGCATTTT
>TRBD1|NA|TRBJ2-3|TRBV15
CATSRAGQGGDTQYF
TGTGCCACCAGCAGAGCCGGACAGGGTGGGGATACGCAGTATTTT
>NA|NA|TRBJ2-2|TRBV7-3
CASSFQGPGELFF
TGTGCCAGCAGCTTTCAGGGTCCCGGGGAGCTGTTTTTT
>TRBD1|NA|TRBJ2-1|TRBV6-4
CASSDSVDRAGEQFF
TGTGCCAGCAGTGACTCCGTTGACAGGGCCGGTGAGCAGTTCTTC
>TRBD1|NA|TRBJ1-5|TRBV19
CASRGDRVVEDQPQHF
TGTGCCAGTAGGGGGGACAGGGTTGTAGAGGATCAGCCCCAGCATTTT
>TRBD2|once|TRBJ2-5|TRBV6-5
CASRWTSGGPGGQYF
TGTGCCAGCAGATGGACTAGCGGGGGCCCGGGGGGCCAGTACTTC
>NA|NA|TRBJ1-2|TRBV6-5
CASSYFVDSHGYTF
TGTGCCAGCAGTTACTTCGTCGACTCTCATGGCTACACCTTC
>NA|NA|TRBJ1-1|TRBV4-1
CASSQEPRMNTEAFF
TGCGCCAGCAGCCAAGAGCCGAGAATGAACACTGAAGCTTTCTTT
>NA|once|TRBJ2-3|TRBV7-9
CASSYTGGADTQYF
TGTGCCAGCAGCTACACAGGGGGGGCAGATACGCAGTATTTT
>NA|NA|TRBJ2-7|TRBV11-3
CASSLDSGSSYEQYF
TGTGCCAGCAGCTTAGATTCCGGGAGCTCCTACGAGCAGTACTTC
>NA|NA|TRBJ2-1|TRBV6-1
CATRDRVEQFF
TGTGCCACCCGAGACCGGGTTGAGCAGTTCTTC
>TRBD1|NA|TRBJ2-7|TRBV7-8
CASSLGDRGEQYF
TGTGCCAGCAGCTTAGGGGACAGGGGCGAGCAGTACTTC
>TRBD1|NA|TRBJ2-3|TRBV4-1
CASSQVQGARTDTQYF
TGCGCCAGCAGCCAAGTCCAGGGGGCTCGTACAGATACGCAGTATTTT
>NA|NA|TRBJ2-7|TRBV7-6
CASSSKQGGFGYEQYF
TGTGCCAGCAGCTCCAAACAAGGAGGGTTCGGGTACGAGCAGTACTTC
>NA|NA|TRBJ2-3|TRBV7-8
CASSRAGAGVTDTQYF
TGTGCCAGCAGCCGGGCAGGGGCGGGGGTCACAGATACGCAGTATTTT
>TRBD1|few|TRBJ1-6|TRBV19
CASSIIRDRGNSPLHF
TGTGCCAGTAGTATCATCAGGGACAGGGGTAATTCACCCCTCCACTTT
>TRBD1|few|TRBJ1-5|TRBV7-9
CASSKGQGWEPQHF
TGTGCCAGCAGCAAAGGACAGGGATGGGAGCCCCAGCATTTT
>NA|NA|TRBJ1-1|TRBV9
CASSPVDTEAFF
TGTGCCAGCAGCCCGGTGGACACTGAAGCTTTCTTT
>NA|NA|TRBJ2-7|TRBV9
CASSLPPGLSTDEQYF
TGTGCCAGCAGCTTACCTCCGGGACTCAGTACCGACGAGCAGTACTTC
>TRBD1|NA|TRBJ2-3|TRBV9
CASSVGTGGTDTQYF
TGTGCCAGCAGCGTAGGGACAGGGGGGACAGATACGCAGTATTTT
>TRBD1|NA|TRBJ2-1|TRBV19
CASSMSGTVGNEQFF
TGTGCCAGTAGTATGTCGGGGACAGTGGGGAATGAGCAGTTCTTC
>NA|once|TRBJ1-3|TRBV15
CATSRDRRKSGNTIYF
TGTGCCACCAGCAGAGATAGGAGGAAATCTGGAAACACCATATATTTT
>TRBD1|NA|TRBJ2-7|TRBV5-6
CASSLRTGISYEQYF
TGTGCCAGCAGCCTGAGGACAGGGATCTCCTACGAGCAGTACTTC
>TRBD1|NA|TRBJ2-5|TRBV5-1
CASSLAGTGGFETQYF
TGCGCCAGCAGCTTGGCGGGGACAGGGGGCTTTGAGACCCAGTACTTC
>TRBD1|NA|TRBJ2-7|TRBV10-3
CAISDVDREGEQYF
TGTGCCATCAGTGATGTCGACAGGGAAGGCGAGCAGTACTTC
>TRBD1|few|TRBJ1-1|TRBV7-2
CASSLAVTGGEAFF
TGTGCCAGCAGCTTAGCCGTGACAGGGGGTGAAGCTTTCTTT
>NA|NA|TRBJ1-1|TRBV2
CASSERGGAAEAFF
TGTGCCAGCAGTGAGAGGGGGGGAGCGGCTGAAGCTTTCTTT
>NA|NA|TRBJ1-1|TRBV18
CASSPRQETEAFF
TGTGCCAGCTCTCCCCGACAGGAGACTGAAGCTTTCTTT
>NA|NA|TRBJ1-2|TRBV28
CASRVGGIDYGYTF
TGTGCCAGCAGGGTGGGAGGGATCGACTATGGCTACACCTTC
>NA|NA|TRBJ1-3|TRBV2
CASRDRNAPGNTIYF
TGTGCCAGCAGGGACAGAAACGCGCCCGGAAACACCATATATTTT
>TRBD2|NA|TRBJ2-1|TRBV30
CAWSVQIGLGSYNEQFF
TGTGCCTGGAGTGTACAGATCGGACTAGGCTCCTACAATGAGCAGTTCTTC
>NA|NA|TRBJ1-2|TRBV4-2
CASSQDGTSGGYTF
TGTGCCAGCAGCCAAGATGGGACATCGGGCGGCTACACCTTC
>NA|once|TRBJ2-7|TRBV5-1
CASSFEGAEQYF
TGCGCCAGCAGCTTCGAAGGGGCCGAGCAGTACTTC
>NA|NA|TRBJ1-4|TRBV12-5
CASGLVRGGNRPEKLFF
TGTGCTAGTGGTTTGGTAAGGGGGGGGAATCGTCCCGAAAAACTGTTTTTT
>TRBD2|NA|TRBJ2-5|TRBV6-1
CASSELLAGVGQETQYF
TGTGCCAGCAGTGAATTACTAGCGGGAGTAGGCCAAGAGACCCAGTACTTC
>NA|NA|TRBJ1-2|TRBV28
CASSPLPAGVGGYTF
TGTGCCAGCAGCCCCCTTCCGGCAGGGGTAGGTGGCTACACCTTC
>NA|NA|TRBJ2-2|TRBV5-4
CASSFVSANTGELFF
TGTGCCAGCAGCTTCGTTAGCGCTAACACCGGGGAGCTGTTTTTT
>NA|NA|TRBJ2-3|TRBV18
CASSPSPRTDTQYF
TGTGCCAGCTCACCATCTCCTAGGACAGATACGCAGTATTTT
>NA|NA|TRBJ2-5|TRBV19
CASSIESAGQETQYF
TGTGCCAGTAGTATAGAGTCGGCAGGACAAGAGACCCAGTACTTC
>NA|NA|TRBJ1-5|TRBV5-6
CASSLAGGNQPQHF
TGTGCCAGCAGCTTGGCAGGGGGCAATCAGCCCCAGCATTTT
>TRBD1|NA|TRBJ2-2|TRBV28
CASMGTGLTGELFF
TGTGCCAGCATGGGGACAGGGCTCACCGGGGAGCTGTTTTTT
>NA|NA|TRBJ2-7|TRBV11-3
CASSFFGGPTGYEQYF
TGTGCCAGCAGCTTTTTCGGGGGGCCTACGGGCTACGAGCAGTACTTC
>NA|NA|TRBJ2-7|TRBV6-5
CASRDSPYEQYF
TGTGCCAGCAGGGACAGCCCCTACGAGCAGTACTTC
>TRBD1|NA|TRBJ1-1|TRBV19
CASSLGQSWTEAFF
TGTGCCAGTAGTTTGGGACAGTCATGGACTGAAGCTTTCTTT
>NA|NA|TRBJ2-3|TRBV5-4
CASSLGVGPDTQYF
TGTGCCAGCAGCCTCGGGGTAGGGCCAGATACGCAGTATTTT
>TRBD2|NA|TRBJ2-1|TRBV28
CASSLSSGLSYNEQFF
TGTGCCAGCAGTTTGTCTAGCGGGCTCTCCTACAATGAGCAGTTCTTC
>NA|once|TRBJ2-7|TRBV9
CASSVAGESYEQYF
TGTGCCAGCAGCGTAGCGGGAGAGAGCTACGAGCAGTACTTC
>TRBD1|NA|TRBJ1-1|TRBV6-4
CASRKGGNPNTEAFF
TGTGCCAGCAGAAAAGGGGGCAACCCCAACACTGAAGCTTTCTTT
>TRBD1|NA|TRBJ1-4|TRBV18
CASSPRGFDWIEKLFF
TGTGCCAGCTCACCCAGGGGGTTCGATTGGATTGAAAAACTGTTTTTT
>TRBD1|NA|TRBJ2-3|TRBV6-5
CASSRGQGTDTQYF
TGTGCCAGCAGTCGAGGACAGGGGACAGATACGCAGTATTTT
>NA|NA|TRBJ2-2|TRBV4-2
CASSQDYRTNTGELFF
TGTGCCAGCAGCCAAGACTACCGAACGAACACCGGGGAGCTGTTTTTT
>NA|once|TRBJ2-4|TRBV7-9
CASSLSVGGNIQYF
TGTGCCAGCAGCTTATCGGTAGGCGGAAACATTCAGTACTTC
>NA|NA|TRBJ1-1|TRBV13
CASSLEGGENTEAFF
TGTGCCAGCAGCTTAGAAGGGGGTGAGAACACTGAAGCTTTCTTT